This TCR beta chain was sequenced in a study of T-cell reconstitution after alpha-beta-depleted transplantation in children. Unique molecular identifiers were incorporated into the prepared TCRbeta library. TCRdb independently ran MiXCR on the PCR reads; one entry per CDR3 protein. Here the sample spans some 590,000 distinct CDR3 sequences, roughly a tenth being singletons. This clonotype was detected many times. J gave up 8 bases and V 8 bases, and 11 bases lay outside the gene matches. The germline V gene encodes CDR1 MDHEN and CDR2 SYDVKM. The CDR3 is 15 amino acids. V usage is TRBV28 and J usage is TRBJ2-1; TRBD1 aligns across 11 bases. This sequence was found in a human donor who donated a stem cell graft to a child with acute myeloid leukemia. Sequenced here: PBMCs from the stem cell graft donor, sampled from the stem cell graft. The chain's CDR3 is CASQTPGQGVYEQFF. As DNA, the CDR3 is TGTGCCAGCCAGACACCGGGACAGGGGGTCTATGAGCAGTTCTTC.